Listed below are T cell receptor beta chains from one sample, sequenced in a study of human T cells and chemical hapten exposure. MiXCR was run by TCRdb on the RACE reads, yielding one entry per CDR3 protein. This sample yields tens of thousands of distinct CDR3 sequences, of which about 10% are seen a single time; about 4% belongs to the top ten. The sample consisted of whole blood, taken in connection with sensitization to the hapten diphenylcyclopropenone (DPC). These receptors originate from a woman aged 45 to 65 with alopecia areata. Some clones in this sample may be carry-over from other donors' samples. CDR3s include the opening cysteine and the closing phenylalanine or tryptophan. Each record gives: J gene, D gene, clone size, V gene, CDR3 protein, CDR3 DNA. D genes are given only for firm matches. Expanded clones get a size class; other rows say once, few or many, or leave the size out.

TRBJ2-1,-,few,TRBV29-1,CSVEVSSLRYNEQFF,TGCAGCGTTGAAGTGTCCTCGCTTCGGTACAATGAGCAGTTCTTC
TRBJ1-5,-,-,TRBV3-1,CASSQDNFQPQHF,TGTGCCAGCAGCCAAGATAATTTTCAGCCCCAGCATTTT
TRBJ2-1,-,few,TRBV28,CASTLGGSGIYNEQFF,TGTGCCAGCACCTTAGGGGGATCCGGGATCTACAATGAGCAGTTCTTC
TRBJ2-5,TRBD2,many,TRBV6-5,CASRGGALQETQYF,TGTGCCAGCCGCGGGGGGGCCCTCCAAGAGACCCAGTACTTC
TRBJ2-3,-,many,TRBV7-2,CASSPSSGDTWTDTQYF,TGTGCCAGCAGCCCCTCTTCAGGGGATACTTGGACAGATACGCAGTATTTT
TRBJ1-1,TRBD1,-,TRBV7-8,CASSLAGQMDTEAFF,TGTGCCAGCAGCTTAGCGGGACAGATGGACACTGAAGCTTTCTTT
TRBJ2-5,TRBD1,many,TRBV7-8,CASSLAQGTQETQYF,TGTGCCAGCAGCTTAGCACAGGGGACCCAAGAGACCCAGTACTTC
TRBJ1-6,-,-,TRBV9,CASSPSGSPLHF,TGTGCCAGCAGCCCAAGTGGTTCACCCCTCCACTTT
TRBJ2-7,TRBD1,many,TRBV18,CASSPGTGRYEQYF,TGTGCCAGCTCACCTGGGACAGGGAGGTACGAGCAGTACTTC
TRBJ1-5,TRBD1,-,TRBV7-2,CASSPRQGRQPQHF,TGTGCCAGCAGCCCAAGACAGGGGAGGCAGCCCCAGCATTTT
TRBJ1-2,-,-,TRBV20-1,CSARDQLNGYTF,TGCAGTGCTAGAGATCAACTGAATGGCTACACCTTC
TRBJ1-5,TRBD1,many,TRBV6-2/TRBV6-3,CASSYRDREGNQPQHF,TGTGCCAGCAGTTACCGGGACAGGGAGGGCAATCAGCCCCAGCATTTT
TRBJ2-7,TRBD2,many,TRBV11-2,CASSLLAGASYEQYF,TGTGCCAGCAGCTTGCTAGCGGGGGCCTCCTACGAGCAGTACTTC
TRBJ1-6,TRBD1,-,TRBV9,CASSAGTGISPLHF,TGTGCCAGCAGCGCCGGGACAGGGATCTCACCCCTCCACTTT
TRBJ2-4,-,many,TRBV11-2,CASSSPPGLNIQYF,TGTGCCAGCAGCTCCCCCCCGGGTTTGAACATTCAGTACTTC
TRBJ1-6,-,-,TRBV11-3,CASSSTGLLGHSPLHF,TGTGCCAGCAGCTCCACCGGACTCTTGGGCCATTCACCCCTCCACTTT
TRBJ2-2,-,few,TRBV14,CASSQVDRNTGELFF,TGTGCCAGCAGCCAAGTAGATCGGAACACCGGGGAGCTGTTTTTT
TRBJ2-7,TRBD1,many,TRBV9,CASSVAGGGLHEQYF,TGTGCCAGCAGCGTAGCAGGGGGCGGTCTACACGAGCAGTACTTC
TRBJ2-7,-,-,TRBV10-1,CASSEASSYEQYF,TGCGCCAGCAGTGAAGCAAGCTCCTACGAGCAGTACTTC
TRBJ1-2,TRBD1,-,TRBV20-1,CSASVRTGVNGYTF,TGCAGTGCTAGTGTCCGGACAGGGGTAAATGGCTACACCTTC
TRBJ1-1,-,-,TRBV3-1,CASSQDLWGTMNTEAFF,TGTGCCAGCAGCCAAGATCTCTGGGGGACTATGAACACTGAAGCTTTCTTT
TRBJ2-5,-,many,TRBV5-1,CASTYPGETQYF,TGCGCCAGCACCTATCCCGGGGAGACCCAGTACTTC
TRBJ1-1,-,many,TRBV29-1,CSVERAGAFTEAFF,TGCAGCGTTGAAAGGGCAGGGGCTTTCACTGAAGCTTTCTTT
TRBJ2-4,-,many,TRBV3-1,CASSQDYRDTQNIQYF,TGTGCCAGCAGCCAAGATTACAGGGATACACAAAACATTCAGTACTTC
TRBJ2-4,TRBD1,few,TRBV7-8,CASSIGQGRPGGKNIQYF,TGTGCCAGCAGCATCGGACAGGGGAGGCCGGGGGGCAAAAACATTCAGTACTTC
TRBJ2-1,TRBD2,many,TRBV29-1,CSVCRSSGPPDNEQFF,TGCAGCGTATGTAGATCTAGCGGACCCCCCGACAATGAGCAGTTCTTC
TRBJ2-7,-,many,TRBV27,CASAPAGFTYEQYF,TGTGCCAGCGCCCCCGCCGGTTTTACCTACGAGCAGTACTTC
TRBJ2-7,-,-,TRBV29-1,CSVRAGAYEQYF,TGCAGCGTTCGGGCAGGAGCCTACGAGCAGTACTTC
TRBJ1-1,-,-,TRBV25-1,CASSPFTTNTEAFF,TGTGCCAGCAGTCCTTTCACGACGAACACTGAAGCTTTCTTT
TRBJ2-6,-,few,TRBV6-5,CASSYSRWGLGANVLTF,TGTGCCAGCAGTTACTCCCGGTGGGGGCTTGGGGCCAACGTCCTGACTTTC
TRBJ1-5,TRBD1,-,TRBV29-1,CSVGTGQGGQPQHF,TGCAGCGTTGGGACGGGACAGGGAGGGCAGCCCCAGCATTTT
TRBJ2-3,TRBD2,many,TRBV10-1,CASSESTLILRSGVAGVSDTQYF,TGCGCCAGCAGTGAGTCGACTTTGATTCTTAGAAGTGGAGTAGCGGGAGTATCAGATACGCAGTATTTT
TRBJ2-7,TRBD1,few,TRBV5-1,CASSFTGQGAHEQYF,TGCGCCAGCAGCTTCACGGGACAGGGGGCCCACGAGCAGTACTTC
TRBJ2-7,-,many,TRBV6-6,CASSPGSGFSYEQYF,TGTGCCAGCAGTCCCGGTTCGGGATTTAGCTACGAGCAGTACTTC
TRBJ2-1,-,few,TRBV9,CASSSGLKGGYNEQFF,TGTGCCAGCAGCTCCGGACTGAAGGGAGGCTACAATGAGCAGTTCTTC
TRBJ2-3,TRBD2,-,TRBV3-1,CASSQERLAGRTDTQYF,TGTGCCAGCAGCCAAGAGCGTCTAGCGGGGCGCACAGATACGCAGTATTTT
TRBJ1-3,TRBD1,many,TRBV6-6,CASTTGAENTIYF,TGTGCCAGCACTACAGGGGCAGAAAACACCATATATTTT
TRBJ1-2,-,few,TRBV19,CASSISALYGYTF,TGTGCCAGTAGTATCTCAGCCCTCTATGGCTACACCTTC
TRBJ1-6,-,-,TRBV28,CASKGLDSPLHF,TGTGCCAGCAAGGGTCTTGATTCACCCCTCCACTTT
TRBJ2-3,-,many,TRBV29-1,CSAQRATLDTQYF,TGCAGCGCTCAAAGGGCCACCTTGGATACGCAGTATTTT
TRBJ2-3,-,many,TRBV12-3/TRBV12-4,CASRTGTPFSTDTQYF,TGTGCCAGCAGGACCGGGACACCCTTTAGCACAGATACGCAGTATTTT
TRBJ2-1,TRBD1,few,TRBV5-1,CASSLTRRGQGYRSLSSYNEQFF,TGCGCCAGCAGCCTCACTCGAAGGGGACAGGGGTATAGGAGCCTCAGCTCCTACAATGAGCAGTTCTTC
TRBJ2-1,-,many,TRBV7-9,CASSRQLVPPVF,TGTGCCAGCAGCCGGCAGCTAGTTCCCCCAGTCTTC
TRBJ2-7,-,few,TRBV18,CASSPGKVFYEQYF,TGTGCCAGCTCACCGGGGAAGGTCTTCTACGAGCAGTACTTC
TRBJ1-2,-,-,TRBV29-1,CSGRFLYGYTF,TGCAGCGGCAGGTTTCTCTATGGCTACACCTTC
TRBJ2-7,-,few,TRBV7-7,CASSLRDSQSYEQYF,TGTGCTAGCAGCTTGCGGGACAGTCAGTCCTACGAGCAGTACTTC
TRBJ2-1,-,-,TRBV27,CTSRGGDNEQFF,TGTACCAGCAGAGGAGGGGACAATGAGCAGTTCTTC
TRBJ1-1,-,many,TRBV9,CASIPYTPGRGGEAFF,TGTGCCAGCATCCCGTATACCCCTGGACGCGGCGGTGAGGCTTTCTTT
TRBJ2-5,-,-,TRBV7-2,CASSLRGGRETQYF,TGTGCCAGCAGCTTAAGAGGGGGGCGAGAGACCCAGTACTTC
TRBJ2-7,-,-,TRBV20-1,CSAKSRGGKYEQYF,TGCAGTGCTAAGTCTCGAGGCGGGAAATACGAGCAGTACTTC
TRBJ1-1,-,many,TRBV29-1,CSAYITGEAFF,TGCAGCGCCTACATTACAGGTGAAGCTTTCTTT
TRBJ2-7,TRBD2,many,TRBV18,CASSPGLAGGLYEQYF,TGTGCCAGCTCACCTGGACTAGCGGGGGGCCTATACGAGCAGTACTTC